The 15 T cell receptor beta chains presented below share a single source sample, sequenced in a study of T cell changes during pregnancy in multiple sclerosis. Here immunoSEQ multiplex PCR was the method, and the copy in TCRdb shows in-frame clones only, minus some. The sample holds approximately 92,000 clones; about 92% are singletons and the top ten take about 1.6%. This material consisted of peripheral blood, taken in the first trimester of pregnancy. These receptors were taken from a female donor with multiple sclerosis, enrolled in a pregnancy study.

The rearrangement links TRBV13 to TRBJ2-1; TRBD2 matches at 9 bases. Germline assignment: CDR1 PRHDT and CDR2 FYEKMQ (reference sequence). J was trimmed by 8 bases and V by 3 bases; bases with no gene match: 8. The CDR3 runs to 15 residues. In nucleotides, the CDR3 is TGTGCCAGCAGCTTCGGGGGACTAGCTCCCCATGAGCAGTTCTTC. As protein: CASSFGGLAPHEQFF.

This clone was detected once. The chain has TRBV7-3 and TRBJ2-2; D perhaps matches TRBD2 (7 bases). Deletions cut 6 bases from V and 6 bases from J, with 14 bases between. Germline-derived CDR1 and CDR2 are SGHTA and FQGTGA. The CDR3 consists of 14 residues. CDR3 bases: TGTGCCAGCAGACTAGGGGGGGCGGCCGGGGAGCTGTTTTTT. This codes for CASRLGGAAGELFF. The full variable domain, its missing parts supplied by reference TRBV7-3 and TRBJ2-2, is GAGVSQTPSNKVTEKGKYVELRCDPISGHTALYWYRQSLGQGPEFLIYFQGTGAADDSGLPNDRFFAVRPEGSVSTLKIQRTERGDSAVYLCASRLGGAAGELFFGEGSRLTVL.

The rearrangement uses TRBV18 and TRBJ2-1, with D maybe TRBD1 (6 bases). Per germline, CDR1 KGHSH and CDR2 LQKENI. V was trimmed by 4 bases and J by 6 bases, leaving 7 bases between them. The length of the CDR3 is 12 residues. CDR3 in DNA: TGTGCCAGCTCACTACAGGGCAATGAGCAGTTCTTC. Amino acid sequence: CASSLQGNEQFF.

The chain recombines TRBV11-2 with TRBJ2-3, with 10 bases lining up with TRBD2. Germline CDR1 is SGHAT and CDR2 is FQNNGV. V gave up 7 bases and J gave up 7 bases; unmatched junction bases: 14. CDR3 length: 16 amino acids. CDR3: CASTPRASGSSHTQYF. DNA for the CDR3: TGTGCCAGCACCCCCCGGGCTAGCGGGAGCTCACATACGCAGTATTTT.

The V gene is TRBV5-1, the J gene TRBJ1-2; 9 positions agree with TRBD1. The junction had 16 bases not matched to a gene; V was cut back by 2 bases and J by 8 bases. The CDR3 is made up of 17 amino acids. The V gene's germline CDR1 is SGHRS and CDR2 YFSETQ. CDR3 DNA: TGCGCCAGCAGCTTTTCCGGAACAGGGGGCAGTGTGTGGGGCTACACCTTC. Its protein product is CASSFSGTGGSVWGYTF.

The gene calls are TRBV21-1 and TRBJ1-1. TRBV21-1 is a known pseudogene. The CDR3 length is 15 residues. The CDR3: CASSPWMAEGTEAFF. The CDR3 nucleotides are TGTGCCAGCAGCCCCTGGATGGCCGAGGGCACTGAAGCTTTCTTT.

The gene calls are TRBV9 and TRBJ2-7, with D possibly matching TRBD2 (6 bases). The CDR3 runs to 15 residues. The V gene's germline CDR1 is SGDLS and CDR2 YYNGEE. Trimming pared 0 bases from V and 4 bases from J, leaving 14 bases between. The CDR3 nucleotides are TGTGCCAGCAGCGTAGGACTAGACCGCGCTTACGAGCAGTACTTC. It is translated as CASSVGLDRAYEQYF. Full variable domain (missing parts from reference TRBV9 and TRBJ2-7): DSGVTQTPKHLITATGQRVTLRCSPRSGDLSVYWYQQSLDQGLQFLIQYYNGEERAKGNILERFSAQQFPDLHSELNLSSLELGDSALYFCASSVGLDRAYEQYFGPGTRLTVT.

The V gene is TRBV30, the J gene TRBJ1-5, with 7 bases matching TRBD1. This CDR3 has 13 residues. Germline-derived CDR1 and CDR2 are GTSNPN and SVGIG (reference sequence). Unmatched junction bases numbered 4, after V lost 3 bases and J lost 5 bases. The CDR3 reads CAWRNRGDQPQHF. DNA of the CDR3: TGTGCCTGGAGGAACAGGGGAGATCAGCCCCAGCATTTT.

This sequence joins TRBV30 and TRBJ2-3, with TRBD2 identical over 11 bases. The V segment lost 3 bases and the J segment 2 bases; nucleotides outside the gene matches: 19. Germline V gene data show CDR1 as GTSNPN and CDR2 as SVGIG (reference sequence). The CDR3 runs 20 residues. CDR3 protein: CAWSAGTAIAGGAFTDTQYF. The CDR3 region has the DNA TGTGCCTGGAGCGCCGGGACAGCTATAGCGGGAGGGGCCTTCACAGATACGCAGTATTTT. The complete variable domain, with remaining parts taken from reference TRBV30 and TRBJ2-3, reads SQTIHQWPATLVQPVGSPLSLECTVEGTSNPNLYWYRQAAGRGLQLLFYSVGIGQISSEVPQNLSASRPQDRQFILSSKKLLLSDSGFYLCAWSAGTAIAGGAFTDTQYFGPGTRLTVL.

V and J are TRBV11-3 and TRBJ2-2, with 7 bases that match TRBD1. Germline lookup yields CDR1 SGHNT and CDR2 YENEEA. The V and J ends lost 4 bases and 7 bases, in that order; junction bases with no gene match: 6. This CDR3 comprises 14 residues. DNA for the CDR3: TGTGCCAGCAGCTGGGGGACAGCGGACGGGGAGCTGTTTTTT. Translated, it gives CASSWGTADGELFF.

This sequence joins TRBV5-1 and TRBJ2-7, with TRBD1 identical over 9 bases. The V gene end was trimmed by 3 bases and the J gene end by 1 base; junction bases not matched to a gene: 2. Germline V gene sequence: CDR1 SGHRS, CDR2 YFSETQ. The CDR3 is 14 amino acids. The CDR3 coding sequence is TGCGCCAGCAGCTCGACAGGGGGGTCCTACGAGCAGTACTTC. Protein: CASSSTGGSYEQYF. The full variable domain, with the rest looked up from reference TRBV5-1 and TRBJ2-7, is KAGVTQTPRYLIKTRGQQVTLSCSPISGHRSVSWYQQTPGQGLQFLFEYFSETQRNKGNFPGRFSGRQFSNSRSEMNVSTLELGDSALYLCASSSTGGSYEQYFGPGTRLTVT.

This rearrangement joins TRBV7-8 to TRBJ2-1; D is unclear. CDR3 length: 15 amino acids. From germline, CDR1 is SGHVS and CDR2 FQNEAQ. V lost 0 bases and J 6 bases, leaving 12 bases between the germline ends. The chain's CDR3 is CASSLAVIGPNEQFF. The CDR3 DNA reads as TGTGCCAGCAGCTTAGCGGTTATTGGGCCCAATGAGCAGTTCTTC.

J is TRBJ1-5 and V is TRBV6-1, with no clear D. The V gene's germline CDR1 is MNHNS and CDR2 SASEGT. The CDR3 covers 11 residues. V lost 6 bases and J 6 bases, leaving 6 bases between the germline ends. This CDR3 is CASREFQPQHF. CDR3 coding DNA: TGTGCCAGCAGGGAGTTTCAGCCCCAGCATTTT.

V usage is TRBV5-5 and J usage is TRBJ2-1; 7 bases line up with TRBD2. Per germline, CDR1 SGHKS and CDR2 YYEKEE (reference sequence). V gave up 2 bases and J gave up 5 bases; unmatched junction bases: 4. The CDR3 loop spans 14 amino acids. CDR3 coding DNA: TGTGCCAGCAGCTTTGGGCTAGCGGACAATGAGCAGTTCTTC. Translated: CASSFGLADNEQFF.

The chain couples TRBV5-5 to TRBJ1-2; D is undetermined. V was pared by 2 bases and J by 7 bases, with 24 bases between. The CDR3 spans 17 residues. Germline CDR1 and CDR2: SGHKS and YYEKEE (reference sequence). The CDR3 DNA sequence: TGTGCCAGCAGCTTAAGCCTCATGGGGTACTTGGAGGGTGGCTACACCTTC. As protein: CASSLSLMGYLEGGYTF.